This T cell receptor (beta chain) emerged from a study of T cells after somatic rescue of genetic block. Looked up from germline, CDR1 is SGDLS and CDR2 is YYNGEE. This CDR3 is 15 amino acids long. The V gene lost 4 bases and the J gene lost 5 bases, with 15 bases spanning the gap. Generated by immunoSEQ multiplex PCR, the TCRdb table keeps only in-frame clones and is missing some. The sample includes 50,000 to 60,000 clones, around 96% of them seen just once. Sequenced: peripheral blood mononuclear cells (PBMCs). The sequence was collected from a child under two years old. This chain joins TRBV9 and TRBJ2-2; D gene unclear. The CDR3 sequence is CASSPPGPRTGELFF. The CDR3 DNA sequence: TGTGCCAGCAGCCCCCCCGGACCGAGAACCGGGGAGCTGTTTTTT. Full variable domain (remainder filled in from reference TRBV9 and TRBJ2-2): DSGVTQTPKHLITATGQRVTLRCSPRSGDLSVYWYQQSLDQGLQFLIQYYNGEERAKGNILERFSAQQFPDLHSELNLSSLELGDSALYFCASSPPGPRTGELFFGEGSRLTVL.